This T cell receptor (beta chain) was captured in a study of shared clonotypes between healthy human individuals. CDR3 length equals 15 residues. The V segment lost 2 bases and the J segment 2 bases; nucleotides outside the gene matches: 4. The germline V gene has CDR1 LGHNA and CDR2 YNFKEQ. The repertoire was sequenced with immunoSEQ multiplex PCR; TCRdb's copy has only in-frame clones and lacks some. The sample consists of more than 2 million clones, nearly 97% of them appearing once. This clone showed up just once. The receptor was derived from a man aged 18 to 29 in good health. Sample: naive CD4+ T cells sorted from blood. The subset denotes: CD45RA+ positively selected. This rearrangement joins TRBV4-2 to TRBJ2-7, with 9 bases lining up with TRBD2. DNA of the CDR3: TGTGCCAGCAGCCAAAGACTAGCGGTGACCTACGAGCAGTACTTC. The encoded protein is CASSQRLAVTYEQYF.